This T cell receptor (beta chain) was identified in a study of blood T cell repertoires in COVID-19. The table came from immunoSEQ multiplex PCR; TCRdb's copy has only in-frame clones and leaves some out. The repertoire holds roughly 67,000 clones, with 76% as singletons. The CDR3 consists of 14 residues. V lost 3 bases to trimming and J lost 7 bases, with 13 bases between them. The germline gives CDR1 MNHEY, CDR2 SMNVEV (reference sequence). The chain combines TRBV27 with TRBJ1-5; D ambiguous. Sequenced: peripheral blood. The receptor was derived from a woman aged 50 to 60 with active or convalescent COVID-19. The CDR3 loop is CASSFRPRDQPQHF. As DNA, the CDR3 is TGTGCCAGCAGTTTCAGGCCCAGAGACCAGCCCCAGCATTTT.